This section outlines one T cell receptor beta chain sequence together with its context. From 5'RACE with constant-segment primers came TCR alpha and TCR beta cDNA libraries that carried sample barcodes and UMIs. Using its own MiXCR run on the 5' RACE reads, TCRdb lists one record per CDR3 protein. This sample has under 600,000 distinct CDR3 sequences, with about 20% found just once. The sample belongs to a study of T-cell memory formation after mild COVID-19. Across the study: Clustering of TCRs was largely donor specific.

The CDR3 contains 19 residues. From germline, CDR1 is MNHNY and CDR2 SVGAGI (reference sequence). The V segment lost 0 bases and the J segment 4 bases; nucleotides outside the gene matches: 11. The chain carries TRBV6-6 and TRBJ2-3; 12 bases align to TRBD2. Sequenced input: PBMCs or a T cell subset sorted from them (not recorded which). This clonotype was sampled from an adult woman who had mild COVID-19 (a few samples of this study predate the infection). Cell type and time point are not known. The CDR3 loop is CASSYSGSGLAGGADTQYF. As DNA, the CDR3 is TGTGCCAGCAGTTACTCAGGGTCGGGGCTAGCGGGGGGGGCAGATACGCAGTATTTT.